The next 7 T cell receptor beta chains were all read from a single sample in a study of cytomegalovirus exposure and HLA in healthy donors. Vbeta (60) and Jbeta (13) primers were used in the PCR. TCRdb's table, derived via immunoSEQ multiplex PCR, lists solely in-frame clones and lacks some. Of 120,000 to 150,000 clones in the sample, 70% were seen once. The sequenced material came from PBMCs. These TCRs come from a woman younger than 45 in good health and CMV-seronegative.

The chain recombines TRBV19 with TRBJ1-1; perhaps TRBD1 as D (5 bases). Germline V gives CDR1 LNHDA, CDR2 SQIVND (reference sequence). V lost 5 bases and J 3 bases, leaving 13 bases between the germline ends. The CDR3 sequence is 14 residues long. The CDR3 protein is CASSFPQGDTEAFF. CDR3 in DNA: TGTGCCAGTAGTTTCCCACAAGGGGACACTGAAGCTTTCTTT.

The chain uses TRBV21-1 and TRBJ2-5; the tabulated D call, TRBD2, remains unverified against the DNA. TRBV21-1 is marked as a pseudogene. This CDR3 has 17 residues. CDR3 loop: CASRKTKLASWAETQYF. The CDR3 DNA reads as TGTGCCAGCCGAAAGACGAAACTAGCGAGTTGGGCAGAGACCCAGTACTTC.

This chain connects TRBV18 to TRBJ2-2; 7 positions agree with TRBD2. Looked up from germline, CDR1 is KGHSH and CDR2 is LQKENI. The CDR3 contains 16 residues. With V trimmed by 6 bases and J by 3 bases, 10 bases remained unmatched. CDR3 in amino acids: CASSPLGGPDTGELFF. The CDR3 DNA follows: TGTGCCAGCTCTCCCTTGGGAGGGCCCGACACCGGGGAGCTGTTTTTT.

This chain uses TRBV5-4 with TRBJ2-2; perhaps TRBD2 as D (5 bases). Trimming removed 0 bases from V and 5 bases from J, with 8 bases in between. CDR3 length equals 14 residues. Germline CDR1 and CDR2: SGHNT and YYREEE (reference sequence). CDR3 DNA sequence: TGTGCCAGCAGCTTGGGACGGGGAACCGGGGAGCTGTTTTTT. This gives the protein CASSLGRGTGELFF.

This clone was seen only a few times. The chain has TRBV18 and TRBJ2-7; 9 bases are shared with TRBD2. Trimming removed 5 bases from V and 0 bases from J; junction bases left unmatched: 8. CDR3 size: 16 residues. Germline V gene data show CDR1 as KGHSH and CDR2 as LQKENI. Here the CDR3 DNA reads TGTGCCAGCTCATCGGTTAGCGGGAGAGACTCCTACGAGCAGTACTTC. It yields the protein CASSSVSGRDSYEQYF.

This clone has a handful of counts. This rearrangement joins TRBV5-6 to TRBJ2-3, with 9 nucleotides matching TRBD2. Germline assignment: CDR1 SGHDT and CDR2 YYEEEE. CDR3 length equals 16 residues. The V segment lost 0 bases and the J segment 5 bases; nucleotides outside the gene matches: 7. The CDR3 protein is CASSLGGGGAIDTQYF. Here the CDR3 DNA reads TGTGCCAGCAGCTTGGGAGGCGGGGGGGCCATAGATACGCAGTATTTT.

The rearrangement links TRBV2 to TRBJ1-2; the D gene is possibly TRBD1 (6 bases). Germline CDR1 is SNHLY and CDR2 is FYNNEI. CDR3 length: 14 residues. V was pared by 7 bases and J by 3 bases, with 15 bases between. CDR3 DNA sequence: TGTGCCAGCATTCTGCAGGGGATCGACTATGGCTACACCTTC. Translating gives CASILQGIDYGYTF.